Included here is one T cell receptor beta chain sequence, with context. What it recognizes is unknown. TCRdb's table, derived via immunoSEQ multiplex PCR, lists solely in-frame clones and lacks some. This table has approximately 130,000 clones, approximately 93% appearing once. The data belong to a study of T cell responses to AZD1222 COVID-19 vaccine. General study results and limits: Reports indicate that nearly half of spike-specific TCRs are directed at unmutated variant regions.

This CDR3 has 12 amino acids. Trimming took 6 bases from V and 0 from J, leaving 6 bases between them. CDR1 is PRHDT and CDR2 is FYEKMQ in the germline V gene (reference sequence). This receptor was obtained from an adult in good health. This chain uses TRBV13 with TRBJ2-7; D unresolved. Sequencing used peripheral blood, obtained on day 0 of AZD1222 vaccination. CDR3 DNA sequence: TGTGCCAGCAGTACTTCCTCCTACGAGCAGTACTTC. It yields the protein CASSTSSYEQYF.